Listed below are T cell receptor beta chains from one sample, sequenced in a study of cytomegalovirus exposure and HLA in healthy donors. Sequencing used immunoSEQ multiplex PCR; TCRdb keeps in-frame clones, though not all of them. The data hold roughly 86,000 clones, with about 71% observed a single time. Input material: PBMCs. The receptors were sampled from a man between 60 and 75 years old in good health and CMV-seronegative. Each CDR3 is given with its conserved first and last residue. A D gene is named only where the DNA matches it firmly. Expanded clones get a size class; other rows say once, few or many, or leave the size out.

>TRBJ2-7|TRBD1|TRBV2|.
TGTGCTACGGGGACAGGAGCTTCCTACGAGCAGTACTTC
CATGTGASYEQYF
>TRBJ2-7|.|TRBV30|.
TGTGCCTGGAGTAGTGGGGCCGGTAGTGAGCAGTACTTC
CAWSSGAGSEQYF
>TRBJ2-4|.|TRBV7-9|.
TGTGCCACCCGGAGTACCAAAAACATTCAGTACTTC
CATRSTKNIQYF
>TRBJ1-2|.|TRBV28|.
TGTGCCAGCCACGGCCCAGGGAACTATGGCTACACCTTC
CASHGPGNYGYTF
>TRBJ2-1|TRBD2|TRBV5-1|.
TGCGCCAGCAGCGTGCGACTAGCGGGAGTCTCCTACAATGAGCAGTTCTTC
CASSVRLAGVSYNEQFF
>TRBJ1-2|.|TRBV19|few
TGTGCCAGTGGGGGCTCTACTAACTATGGCTACACCTTC
CASGGSTNYGYTF
>TRBJ2-2|TRBD2|TRBV29-1|.
TGCAGCGCCGGGACTAGCGGGAGTAACACCGGGGAGCTGTTTTTT
CSAGTSGSNTGELFF
>TRBJ2-2|TRBD1|TRBV5-1|.
TGCGCCAGCAGCTTTTCCGGGACAGGGAGGACCGGGGAGCTGTTTTTT
CASSFSGTGRTGELFF
>TRBJ2-7|.|TRBV5-6|few
TGTGCCAGCAGCTTCGACAGCGAATTCTACGAGCAGTACTTC
CASSFDSEFYEQYF
>TRBJ1-5|.|TRBV6-5|.
TGTGCCAGCAGTTACGGCAGGGCCCAGCCCCAGCATTTT
CASSYGRAQPQHF
>TRBJ1-1|.|TRBV30|.
TGTGCCTGGAGAACTGGGAGCAGCAGGAGCGAAGCTTTCTTT
CAWRTGSSRSEAFF
>TRBJ1-1|.|TRBV7-8|.
TGTGCCAGCAGCTTGGGCAGGAACACTGAAGCTTTCTTT
CASSLGRNTEAFF
>TRBJ1-2|.|TRBV9|few
TGTGCCAGCAGCGTCAGTGGCAGGGGCTTGTGGGATGGCTACACCTTC
CASSVSGRGLWDGYTF
>TRBJ2-7|TRBD1|TRBV11-3|.
TGTGCCAGCAGCAAAGGACAGGGTAACTCCGAGCAGTACTTC
CASSKGQGNSEQYF
>TRBJ1-4|TRBD1|TRBV4-3|.
TGCGCCAGCAGCCAACAAAGGGCAGGGGGCGCATGGGAACTGTTTTTT
CASSQQRAGGAWELFF